This T cell receptor beta chain was sequenced for a study of identical twins. This CDR3 is 17 amino acids long. Germline-derived CDR1 and CDR2 are SGHRS and YFSETQ. V was trimmed by 0 bases and J by 0 bases, leaving 12 bases between them. TCRdb re-called the 5' RACE reads with MiXCR, one entry per CDR3 protein. Counted here are about 900,000 distinct CDR3 sequences, 9% to 15% occurring once; the ten biggest clones make up about 1.6%. Ten or more counts support this clonotype. What it binds is not known. Study-wide points: Memory repertoires lacked the insertion deficit that abundant cord blood beta clonotypes showed. For out-of-frame beta sequences, excess twin sharing was weaker.

These records were also assigned to another study, of yellow fever vaccine responses in identical twins. As reported in that work: After vaccination, twins' T cell response reportedly seemed partly convergent, partly personalized.

The receptor's source is a woman in her late teens or twenties in good health. The chain couples TRBV5-1 to TRBJ2-2, with D perhaps TRBD1 (5 bases). Specimen: PBMCs. CDR3 sequence (DNA): TGCGCCAGCAGCTTGGCCACGACAGAGACGAACACCGGGGAGCTGTTTTTT. It yields the protein CASSLATTETNTGELFF.